One sample yielded the 18 T cell receptor beta chains listed below, sequenced in a study of T cell responses to AZD1222 COVID-19 vaccine. Profiled with immunoSEQ multiplex PCR; TCRdb holds only in-frame clones, not every one. The data hold 70,000 to 90,000 clones, with roughly 86% observed a single time. This material consisted of peripheral blood, taken on day 0 of AZD1222 vaccination. These receptors all come from an adult in good health.

There are a few counts of this clone. The chain uses TRBV19 and TRBJ2-5; D not resolved. V was shortened by 3 bases and J by 0 bases, with 11 bases between the two germline ends. Germline loops: CDR1 LNHDA, CDR2 SQIVND (reference sequence). This CDR3 has 15 amino acids. In DNA, the CDR3 is TGTGCCAGTAGTATCCGAATGCTAGACCAAGAGACCCAGTACTTC. Protein product: CASSIRMLDQETQYF.

This clone was counted only a few times. The chain uses TRBV19 and TRBJ2-3, with 9 bases lining up with TRBD2. The CDR3 runs 17 residues. Trimming removed 4 bases from V and 1 base from J; junction bases left unmatched: 9. Germline-derived CDR1 and CDR2 are LNHDA and SQIVND (reference sequence). CDR3 sequence: CASSSFIAGEGTDTQYF. The CDR3 DNA is TGTGCCAGTAGTAGCTTCATAGCGGGAGAGGGCACAGATACGCAGTATTTT.

Only one count was recorded for this clone. V and J are TRBV6-2 or TRBV6-3 and TRBJ1-1; possibly TRBD1 for D (5 bases). Germline CDR1 reads MNHEY; CDR2 reads SVGEGT. CDR3 size: 14 residues. V lost 0 bases and J lost 1, with 6 bases in between. DNA for the CDR3: TGTGCCAGCAGTTACTCTGGGGGGAACACTGAAGCTTTCTTT. Translated: CASSYSGGNTEAFF.

The rearrangement links TRBV3-1 (or the pseudogene TRBV3-2) to TRBJ1-5; D gene ambiguous. The CDR3 runs 14 residues. The germline CDR1 and CDR2 sequences are LGHDT and YNNKEL (reference sequence). V lost 2 bases to trimming and J lost 0 bases, with 5 bases between them. CDR3 amino acids: CASSQLHSNQPQHF. In nucleotides, the CDR3 is TGTGCCAGCAGCCAACTGCATAGCAATCAGCCCCAGCATTTT.

The chain combines TRBV5-6 with TRBJ1-3, with a tentative D call TRBD1 (5 bases). This CDR3 is built from 15 residues. CDR1 is SGHDT and CDR2 is YYEEEE in the germline V gene. The V gene lost 4 bases and the J gene lost 1 base, with 12 bases spanning the gap. In nucleotides, the CDR3 is TGTGCCAGCAGCCTGGGACCGCTATCTGGAAACACCATATATTTT. Translated, it gives CASSLGPLSGNTIYF.

This chain links TRBV11-2 with TRBJ2-1; 7 bases map to TRBD2. Germline V lookup: CDR1 SGHAT, CDR2 FQNNGV. With V trimmed by 7 bases and J by 6 bases, 9 bases remained unmatched. The CDR3 runs to 14 residues. CDR3 loop: CASTWGGAGNEQFF. As DNA, the CDR3 is TGTGCCAGCACCTGGGGGGGAGCGGGCAATGAGCAGTTCTTC.

The chain carries TRBV12-5 and TRBJ2-5; D not resolved. This CDR3 is built from 14 residues. Germline-derived CDR1 and CDR2 are LGHNT and FRNRAP. V lost 1 base and J lost 2, with 8 bases in between. This CDR3 is CASGLGVGQETQYF. In nucleotides, the CDR3 is TGTGCTAGTGGTTTGGGAGTGGGGCAAGAGACCCAGTACTTC.

This chain connects TRBV28 to TRBJ1-6, with unresolved D. Germline V lookup: CDR1 MDHEN, CDR2 SYDVKM. CDR3 length: 15 residues. Trimming shortened V by 7 bases and J by 0 bases, and 10 bases separated the two germline ends. CDR3 in DNA: TGTGCCAGCACCTCCCCAGTCTCCTATAATTCACCCCTCCACTTT. As protein: CASTSPVSYNSPLHF.

The chain links TRBV30 to TRBJ1-2; possibly TRBD1 for D (5 bases). Per germline, CDR1 GTSNPN and CDR2 SVGIG (reference sequence). The V gene lost 0 bases and the J gene lost 7 bases, with 12 bases spanning the gap. There are 13 residues in the CDR3. The CDR3 nucleotides are TGTGCCTGGAGTGTACTAACGGGGGTTGGCTACACCTTC. Its translation: CAWSVLTGVGYTF.

The gene calls are TRBV10-3 and TRBJ2-7, with D tentatively TRBD1 (7 bases). V lost 6 bases, J lost 0 bases, and 15 bases lay in between. The CDR3 loop spans 15 amino acids. Looked up from germline, CDR1 is ENHRY and CDR2 is SYGVKD. The CDR3 DNA sequence: TGTGCCATCAGCCGCGGGACAGTGGACTCCTACGAGCAGTACTTC. Translated, it gives CAISRGTVDSYEQYF.

The chain is built from TRBV5-1 and TRBJ2-1; no reliable D call. V was pared by 4 bases and J by 4 bases, with 18 bases between. Germline V gene sequence: CDR1 SGHRS, CDR2 YFSETQ. The CDR3 loop spans 16 amino acids. CDR3 sequence: CASSIGMANLYNEQFF. CDR3 in DNA: TGCGCCAGCAGCATTGGCATGGCGAACCTTTACAATGAGCAGTTCTTC.

V and J are TRBV20-1 and TRBJ1-4; TRBD1 agrees at 7 bases. With V trimmed by 6 bases and J by 6 bases, 1 base remained unmatched. CDR3 length equals 11 residues. Germline assignment: CDR1 DFQATT and CDR2 SNEGSKA (reference sequence). CDR3 in DNA: TGCAGTGCGGACAGGTATGAAAAACTGTTTTTT. Amino acid sequence: CSADRYEKLFF.

The gene calls are TRBV6-5 and TRBJ1-1; possible D gene TRBD1, 5 bases. The CDR3 runs to 14 residues. Germline CDR1 reads MNHEY; CDR2 reads SVGAGI. The V and J ends lost 7 bases and 6 bases respectively, with 18 bases between them. This CDR3 reads CASTTRSGGAEAFF. In nucleotides, the CDR3 is TGTGCCAGCACCACTAGGTCGGGGGGGGCTGAAGCTTTCTTT.

The chain employs TRBV6-5 and TRBJ1-4; D is undetermined. The CDR3 consists of 16 residues. Germline V gene lookup returns CDR1 MNHEY and CDR2 SVGAGI. Trimming took off 2 bases at V and 4 bases at J, with 14 bases between the two ends. The chain's CDR3 is CASSYSAGSHNEKLFF. CDR3 DNA sequence: TGTGCCAGCAGTTACAGCGCCGGGTCGCATAATGAAAAACTGTTTTTT.

The chain combines TRBV19 with TRBJ1-4, with D maybe TRBD1 (6 bases). CDR1 is LNHDA and CDR2 is SQIVND in the germline V gene (reference sequence). The V gene lost 2 bases and the J gene lost 4 bases, with 17 bases spanning the gap. The CDR3 spans 17 residues. CDR3 nucleotides: TGTGCCAGTAGTATACAGGGTACGGGGGCCCTTAATGAAAAACTGTTTTTT. Translated: CASSIQGTGALNEKLFF.

The rearrangement links TRBV24-1 to TRBJ2-6, with TRBD1 identical over 8 bases. V trimming: 9 bases; J trimming: 0 bases; junction bases outside the gene matches: 6. This CDR3 has 16 residues. Germline CDR1 is KGHDR and CDR2 is SFDVKD. CDR3 in DNA: TGTGCCACCGCACGGACAGGGCCCTCTGGGGCCAACGTCCTGACTTTC. Translated, it gives CATARTGPSGANVLTF.

The V and J genes are TRBV28 and TRBJ2-1, with 12 bases identical to TRBD2. The germline CDR1 and CDR2 sequences are MDHEN and SYDVKM. The V gene end was trimmed by 5 bases and the J gene end by 1 base; junction bases not matched to a gene: 3. This CDR3 has 16 residues. In nucleotides, the CDR3 is TGTGCCAGCAGTGGAGGGACTAGCGGGTCCTACAATGAGCAGTTCTTC. Its protein is CASSGGTSGSYNEQFF.

The CDR3 DNA is TGTGCCAGCAGTGAAGGGACTAGCGGGAACTACGAGCAGTACTTC. This encodes CASSEGTSGNYEQYF. This chain links TRBV2 with TRBJ2-7; 12 nucleotides line up with TRBD2. Germline values: CDR1 SNHLY, CDR2 FYNNEI. The CDR3 contains 15 residues. V gave up 1 base and J gave up 3 bases; unmatched junction bases: 1.